These 17 T cell receptor beta chains share one sample of origin, sequenced in a study of blood T cells in healthy people across ages. Sample-barcoded 5' priming and a J-beta primer mix drove a second PCR of about 6 to 11 cycles. From the 5' RACE reads, TCRdb called clonotypes with MiXCR, one entry per CDR3 protein. The repertoire includes more than 800,000 distinct CDR3 sequences, around 26% of them detected once, and 17% sits in the top ten. Sequencing was done on a sample of blood. These receptors were taken from a woman over 75 in good health.

This clonotype has just a few counts. The J gene is TRBJ2-1, the V gene TRBV7-7, with 13 bases identical to TRBD2. Losses at the gene ends were 4 bases for V and 10 bases for J; bases not matched to a gene: 7. Germline V gene lookup returns CDR1 SSHAT and CDR2 FNYEAQ (reference sequence). CDR3 length: 15 residues. The CDR3 nucleotides read TGTGCCAGCAGCTCCGGGACTAGCGGGGTTGGGGAGCAGTTCTTC. Translating it yields CASSSGTSGVGEQFF.

In this sample, this clonotype turned up many times. The V and J genes are TRBV6-5 and TRBJ1-4; TRBD1 might be the D (5 bases). CDR1 and CDR2 from the germline V gene are MNHEY and SVGAGI. V lost 6 bases to trimming and J lost 8 bases, with 10 bases between them. The CDR3 length is 12 residues. CDR3 sequence: CASSSGTEKLFF. For the CDR3, the DNA is TGTGCCAGCAGCTCCGGGACCGAAAAACTGTTTTTT.

In the case of this clonotype: An end of the junction differs from the germline gene, which may be a read error. The V call is TRBV19, the J call TRBJ2-5; D unclear. Per germline, CDR1 LNHDA and CDR2 SQIVND (reference sequence). CDR3 size: 14 residues. The CDR3 protein is CACSRIGTEETQYF. The DNA of the CDR3 is TGTGCCTGTAGCCGAATCGGTACAGAAGAGACCCAGTACTTC.

This clonotype came up once. A much larger clone differs from this one at a single base, so this may be a read error. The chain employs TRBV20-1 and TRBJ2-1; perhaps D is TRBD1 or TRBD2 (5 bases each). Trimming took off 7 bases at V and 0 bases at J, with 13 bases between the two ends. This CDR3 has 14 residues. CDR1 and CDR2 (germline): DFQATT, SNEGSKA (reference sequence). CDR3 in DNA: TGCAGTGTTAGGGGAGTGAGCTCCTACAATGAGCAGTTCTTC. Its protein product is CSVRGVSSYNEQFF.

Of note for this clonotype: This may arise from a read error, as a much more abundant clone is one base away. The chain uses TRBV5-1 and TRBJ2-7; D gene unclear. Germline V gene sequence: CDR1 SGHRS, CDR2 YFSETQ. This CDR3 comprises 16 residues. Here the CDR3 DNA reads TGCGCCAGCAGCTTGTCTCCACAGTTGGGGTACTACGGGCAGTACTTC. It specifies CASSLSPQLGYYGQYF. The full variable domain, with the rest looked up from reference TRBV5-1 and TRBJ2-7, is KAGVTQTPRYLIKTRGQQVTLSCSPISGHRSVSWYQQTPGQGLQFLFEYFSETQRNKGNFPGRFSGRQFSNSRSEMNVSTLELGDSALYLCASSLSPQLGYYGQYFGPGTRLTVT.

There are many counts of this clonotype. This CDR3 reads CASSPDAAHSNQPQHF. For the CDR3, the DNA is TGTGCCAGCAGCCCCGACGCAGCACATAGCAATCAGCCCCAGCATTTT. This chain links TRBV7-9 with TRBJ1-5; D ambiguous. Germline CDR1 SEHNR, CDR2 FQNEAQ (reference sequence). This CDR3 has 16 residues. The V and J ends lost 5 bases and 0 bases respectively, with 14 bases between them.

Comments on this clonotype: Being one base from a much bigger clone, this may be a read error. The V and J genes are TRBV7-2 and TRBJ2-3; D may be TRBD2 (6 bases). Germline CDR1 and CDR2: SGHTA and FQGNSA. The CDR3 contains 18 residues. CDR3 sequence: CANSLGGYRDRRTDTQYF. CDR3 bases: TGTGCCAACAGCTTGGGGGGATACCGGGACCGGCGCACAGATACGCAGTATTTT.

This clonotype is a singleton in its sample. The V and J genes are TRBV5-4 and TRBJ2-1; 8 nucleotides match TRBD2. The V segment lost 5 bases and the J segment 4 bases; nucleotides outside the gene matches: 5. In germline, CDR1 is SGHNT, CDR2 YYREEE (reference sequence). The CDR3 loop spans 14 amino acids. The CDR3 nucleotides are TGTGCCAGCAGTCCGGGGGGGCATTACAATGAGCAGTTCTTC. It codes for CASSPGGHYNEQFF.

This clonotype has more than one count but fewer than ten. A read error may be the cause here, since a much bigger clone is one base away. V and J are TRBV7-2 and TRBJ2-5; the match to TRBD2 covers 10 bases. Looked up from germline, CDR1 is SGHTA and CDR2 is FQGNSA. CDR3 length: 16 amino acids. J was trimmed by 5 bases and V by 6 bases; bases with no gene match: 12. The CDR3 region has the DNA TGTGCCAGCAGACCCGCTAGCGGGGGAGGTTGGGAGACCCAGTACTTC. Translating it yields CASRPASGGGWETQYF.

On this clonotype: A junction boundary mismatches the germline segment, possibly from a read error. The rearrangement uses TRBV10-1 and TRBJ2-5, with D unclear. Germline V CDR1 and CDR2: WNHNN, SYGVQD (reference sequence). The CDR3 length is 14 residues. The CDR3 DNA is TGCGTCAGCAGTGAGTCGACCGGCCGAGAGACCCAGTACTTC. Translation gives CVSSESTGRETQYF.

The V and J genes are TRBV2 and TRBJ2-3; 11 positions agree with TRBD2. This CDR3 is built from 19 residues. V shed 4 bases and J 1 base; nucleotides not matched to a gene: 13. Germline V gene lookup returns CDR1 SNHLY and CDR2 FYNNEI. The CDR3 nucleotides are TGTGCCAGCAGTGGCCGGCTAGCGGGGGGTCCCACCCGCACAGATACGCAGTATTTT. Protein: CASSGRLAGGPTRTDTQYF.

The V call is TRBV7-2, the J call TRBJ2-5; unclear D gene. The CDR3 runs 13 residues. V lost 2 bases, J lost 7 bases, and 11 bases lay in between. Germline CDR1 and CDR2: SGHTA and FQGNSA. The CDR3 region is CASSLTPLGTQYF. The CDR3 coding sequence is TGTGCCAGCAGCTTAACGCCCCTCGGGACCCAGTACTTC. Full variable domain (rest looked up from reference TRBV7-2 and TRBJ2-5): GAGVSQSPSNKVTEKGKDVELRCDPISGHTALYWYRQSLGQGLEFLIYFQGNSAPDKSGLPSDRFSAERTGGSVSTLTIQRTQQEDSAVYLCASSLTPLGTQYFGPGTRLLVL.

For this clonotype: At one end, the junction sequence differs from germline, possibly due to a read error. The chain uses TRBV11-3 and TRBJ1-2, with TRBD1 identical over 8 bases. Germline CDR1 is SGHNT and CDR2 is YENEEA. The CDR3 is 14 residues long. The CDR3 DNA sequence: TGTGTCAGCAGCTTAGGCGCGACAGGGGCTGGCTACACCTTC. Translation gives CVSSLGATGAGYTF.

Note on this clonotype: Compared with germline, one end of the junction differs, possibly owing to a read error. The rearrangement uses TRBV12-3 or TRBV12-4 and TRBJ2-3; D remains unclear. The CDR3 runs to 15 residues. The CDR3 loop is CASSFGSLRTDMQYF. The CDR3 DNA reads TGTGCCAGCAGTTTCGGCAGCCTTAGAACAGATATGCAGTATTTT.

This clonotype was seen a handful of times. This chain joins TRBV2 and TRBJ2-5; TRBD2 matches 7 bases. Losses at the gene ends were 8 bases for V and 4 bases for J; bases not matched to a gene: 4. Germline V gives CDR1 SNHLY, CDR2 FYNNEI. The CDR3 spans 12 residues. The CDR3, as DNA: TGTGCCAGCCGGGACTATTCAGAGACCCAGTACTTC. Its protein product is CASRDYSETQYF.

On this clonotype itself: A junction boundary mismatches the germline segment, possibly from a read error. The chain recombines TRBV28 with TRBJ2-1; D gene ambiguous. Germline V CDR1 and CDR2: MDHEN, SYDVKM. This CDR3 region has 16 residues. CDR3 amino acids: CASSLIRRSSYSEQFF. In nucleotides, the CDR3 is TGTGCCAGCAGTTTAATCCGGCGGAGCTCCTACAGTGAGCAGTTCTTC.

Note on this clonotype: This may be a read error: a much more frequent sequence differs by one nucleotide. The chain carries TRBV27 and TRBJ2-2; 9 bases fit TRBD2. CDR1 is MNHEY, CDR2 SMNVEV, per germline (reference sequence). The CDR3 loop spans 16 amino acids. The junction had 12 bases not matched to a gene; V was cut back by 5 bases and J by 8 bases. CDR3 residues: CASSRPRAGGQGELFF. CDR3 nucleotides: TGTGCCAGCAGTCGTCCAAGAGCGGGGGGACAGGGGGAGCTGTTTTTT.